This entry describes one T cell receptor (beta chain). The sample holds many counts of this clonotype. Its antigen is not yet known. Base-call qualities are not available, and no considerably larger clone is one nucleotide away. The entry originates in a study of T cell repertoires in cytomegalovirus infection (dated by TCRdb to the late 2010s). Regarding the study in general: The HLA type of each donor mattered for the analysis, because public TCR beta signatures pointed to carriage of CMV infection along with the matching HLA type.

Relative to germline, V is missing 6 bases and J is missing 0 bases, with 5 bases of the junction outside any gene match. CDR1 and CDR2, per the germline V gene, are SGHTA and FQGNSA. The cysteine opens and the phenylalanine closes a CDR3 of 14 amino acids. This entry keeps only the CDR3 DNA: 42 bases, framed from base 1. TCRdb lists the instrument as Illumina HiSeq 1500. Using fastp trimming at Q25 and MiXCR clonotype assembly, TCRdb reanalyzed the public sequencing data and kept in-frame beta chains. Every CDR3 protein is listed once, alongside the most common genes and DNA of its rows. Counted in this sample were 150,000 to 200,000 distinct CDR3 sequences; roughly 9.8% of them appeared once. Clones ranked in the top ten supply about 4.6% of the sample. What the work shows at the level of the full study, not this receptor alone: The ex vivo response was dominated by HLA-C-restricted CMV-specific TCR beta clonotypes, which also provided the single most frequent clonotype in two of eight donors. In both this cohort and an independent roughly 330-donor cohort, the cumulative frequency of public TCR beta family members distinguished carriers of CMV infection plus the relevant HLA type.

The receptor was derived from a human donor in good health (CMV status not recorded). Some clones in this sample may be carry-over from other donors' samples. The chain links TRBV7-2 with TRBJ2-7; TRBD1 aligns with 7 central bases. The sequenced material came from PBMCs. The bases read TGTGCCAGCAGATCTGGGACAGCCTCCTACGAGCAGTACTTC. This translates into CASRSGTASYEQYF.